This record covers a single TCR beta chain. This CDR3 contains 13 residues. Germline V gene data show CDR1 as SQVTM and CDR2 as ANQGSEA. Germline trimming cut 8 bases from V and 7 bases from J; bases unmatched to any gene: 13. The record originates from a study of blood T cells in healthy people across ages. A second PCR of 7 to 11 cycles used a sample-barcoded 5' primer and a J-beta primer mix. Template switching added a 12-random-nucleotide identifier to every cDNA molecule. Using its own MiXCR run on the 5' RACE reads, TCRdb lists one record per CDR3 protein. The repertoire holds about 930,000 distinct CDR3 sequences, with 25% to 35% as singletons. This same sample was also part of a study on T cells of mothers and their children.

Sequences were obtained from blood. The chain is built from TRBV29-1 and TRBJ2-5, with 7 bases that match TRBD2. The sequence was collected from a woman aged 40 to 50 in good health. The CDR3 here is CSTAGESGRTQYF. CDR3 bases: TGCAGCACGGCGGGGGAGTCGGGGAGGACCCAGTACTTC.